Below are 15 T cell receptor beta chains sequenced from a single sample in a study of OX40 agonist ivuxolimab in advanced cancers. Sequencing used immunoSEQ multiplex PCR; TCRdb keeps in-frame clones, though not all of them. The sample gives around 150,000 clones, under 95% of which show up once; more than 0.9% is in the top ten. The material sequenced was CD4+ or CD8+ T cells sorted from blood, taken in a trial of the OX40 agonist ivuxolimab. All receptors derive from an adult with an advanced solid tumor such as melanoma, head and neck, liver or kidney cancer.

CDR3 residues: CASSQDRVGKLFF. CDR3 in DNA: TGTGCCAGCAGCCAAGACCGGGTCGGAAAACTGTTTTTT. The chain links TRBV14 to TRBJ1-4; D not certain. The CDR3 sequence is 13 residues long. With 0 bases removed from V and 10 bases from J, the gap between germline ends came to 9 bases. Germline-derived CDR1 and CDR2 are SGHDN and FVKESK.

This chain links TRBV18 with TRBJ1-4; tentative D call: TRBD1 (6 bases). The CDR3 consists of 15 residues. V shed 6 bases and J shed 3 bases, with 14 bases lying between them. Germline assignment: CDR1 KGHSH and CDR2 LQKENI. CDR3 loop: CASSPRGGSNEKLFF. The DNA of the CDR3 is TGTGCCAGCTCCCCTCGTGGGGGCTCTAATGAAAAACTGTTTTTT. The variable domain in full, with the rest retrieved from reference TRBV18 and TRBJ1-4, is NAGVMQNPRHLVRRRGQEARLRCSPMKGHSHVYWYRQLPEEGLKFMVYLQKENIIDESGMPKERFSAEFPKEGPSILRIQQVVRGDSAAYFCASSPRGGSNEKLFFGSGTQLSVL.

This clone was found once. The genes are TRBV15 and TRBJ2-1; 8 bases line up with TRBD2. CDR1 and CDR2 (germline): LNHNV, YYDKDF (reference sequence). V trimming: 4 bases; J trimming: 10 bases; junction bases outside the gene matches: 3. This CDR3 is 12 amino acids long. Written as DNA, the CDR3 is TGTGCCACCAGCAACCAGCGGGGGGAGCAGTTCTTC. Translating gives CATSNQRGEQFF.

The V call is TRBV21-1, the J call TRBJ1-1. TRBV21-1 is recorded as a pseudogene. CDR3 size: 14 residues. CDR3: CASSRYTGGTEAFF. Here the CDR3 DNA reads TGTGCCAGCAGCCGCTACACGGGGGGCACTGAAGCTTTCTTT.

V gene TRBV5-4 combines with J gene TRBJ2-3, with 12 bases that match TRBD2. Trimming removed 4 bases from V and 5 bases from J; junction bases left unmatched: 17. The CDR3 loop spans 19 amino acids. Germline lookup yields CDR1 SGHNT and CDR2 YYREEE (reference sequence). CDR3 DNA sequence: TGTGCCAGCAGCCCTCCCCCCGGGGCTAGCGGGGGGGCCTTAGATACGCAGTATTTT. It encodes CASSPPPGASGGALDTQYF.

The chain employs TRBV7-3 and TRBJ2-5; TRBD1 matches 9 bases. CDR1 and CDR2 (germline): SGHTA, FQGTGA. The CDR3 has 14 residues. Trimming removed 5 bases from V and 1 base from J; junction bases left unmatched: 2. This CDR3 reads CASSPGQGQETQYF. The CDR3 DNA sequence: TGTGCCAGCAGCCCGGGACAGGGCCAAGAGACCCAGTACTTC.

This chain links TRBV7-2 with TRBJ2-1; a weak D match, TRBD2 (5 bases). The CDR3 consists of 12 residues. V was shortened by 3 bases and J by 8 bases, with 8 bases between the two germline ends. In germline, CDR1 is SGHTA, CDR2 FQGNSA. The CDR3: CASSFRRHEQFF. The CDR3 nucleotides are TGTGCCAGCAGCTTCAGGAGGCATGAGCAGTTCTTC.

The chain joins TRBV12-5 to TRBJ2-5, with TRBD1 identical over 9 bases. Germline V gene lookup returns CDR1 LGHNT and CDR2 FRNRAP. The CDR3 extends over 18 amino acids. Losses at the gene ends were 3 bases for V and 5 bases for J; bases not matched to a gene: 16. In nucleotides, the CDR3 is TGTGCTAGTGGTTTTCCCCAACCGCGACAGGGGGTGGGGGAGACCCAGTACTTC. It is translated as CASGFPQPRQGVGETQYF.

This rearrangement joins TRBV5-5 to TRBJ1-5, with TRBD1 matching over 7 bases. Trimming took 0 bases from V and 2 from J; bases not matched to a gene: 8. Germline CDR1 and CDR2: SGHKS and YYEKEE (reference sequence). The CDR3 sequence is 17 residues long. CDR3 amino acids: CASSLARGESGNQPQHF. The CDR3 DNA is TGTGCCAGCAGCTTGGCCAGGGGGGAGAGTGGCAATCAGCCCCAGCATTTT.

The rearrangement links TRBV7-2 to TRBJ2-7; D is unclear. The length of the CDR3 is 13 residues. The germline V gene has CDR1 SGHTA and CDR2 FQGNSA. V was shortened by 0 bases and J by 1 base, with 4 bases between the two germline ends. CDR3 sequence reads: CASSLAGSYEQYF. The CDR3 coding sequence is TGTGCCAGCAGCTTAGCAGGATCCTACGAGCAGTACTTC.

The V gene is TRBV5-1, the J gene TRBJ2-3; TRBD1 matches at 10 bases. The ends lost 2 bases at V and 6 bases at J; junction bases unmatched: 6. CDR1 SGHRS and CDR2 YFSETQ come from the germline V gene. This CDR3 is 15 amino acids long. The CDR3 DNA sequence: TGCGCCAGCAGCTTTGGGACAGGGGAAGGGGATACGCAGTATTTT. Translation: CASSFGTGEGDTQYF.

The gene calls are TRBV5-1 and TRBJ1-5; maybe TRBD1 (5 bases). The germline V and J ends were trimmed by 4 bases and 4 bases, with 21 bases remaining between them. This CDR3 spans 17 amino acids. Germline loops: CDR1 SGHRS, CDR2 YFSETQ. CDR3 region: CASSPAPRDRVNQPQHF. In DNA, the CDR3 is TGCGCCAGCAGCCCCGCCCCAAGAGACAGAGTAAATCAGCCCCAGCATTTT.

J is TRBJ2-3 and V is TRBV2; 8 bases map to TRBD1. Losses at the gene ends were 6 bases for V and 3 bases for J; bases not matched to a gene: 5. This CDR3 has 14 residues. CDR1 is SNHLY and CDR2 is FYNNEI in the germline V gene. The chain's CDR3 is CASSWTGTTDTQYF. The CDR3 DNA sequence: TGTGCCAGCAGCTGGACAGGGACGACAGATACGCAGTATTTT.

The chain has TRBV5-4 and TRBJ2-1; 7 bases align to TRBD1. Looked up from germline, CDR1 is SGHNT and CDR2 is YYREEE (reference sequence). The CDR3 is 15 amino acids. Trimming took 9 bases from V and 6 from J; bases not matched to a gene: 15. The CDR3 DNA reads as TGTGCCACTTTTGGTAGGGGGCAAAAAGGCAATGAGCAGTTCTTC. Protein product: CATFGRGQKGNEQFF.

The V and J genes are TRBV5-1 and TRBJ2-1, with TRBD2 identical over 10 bases. Germline CDR1 reads SGHRS; CDR2 reads YFSETQ. The V and J ends lost 3 bases and 2 bases, in that order; junction bases with no gene match: 5. This CDR3 comprises 16 residues. The CDR3 DNA sequence: TGCGCCAGCAGCTACGGACTAGCGGATCCCTACAATGAGCAGTTCTTC. Its protein is CASSYGLADPYNEQFF. Drawing the rest from reference TRBV5-1 and TRBJ2-1, the complete variable domain is KAGVTQTPRYLIKTRGQQVTLSCSPISGHRSVSWYQQTPGQGLQFLFEYFSETQRNKGNFPGRFSGRQFSNSRSEMNVSTLELGDSALYLCASSYGLADPYNEQFFGPGTRLTVL.